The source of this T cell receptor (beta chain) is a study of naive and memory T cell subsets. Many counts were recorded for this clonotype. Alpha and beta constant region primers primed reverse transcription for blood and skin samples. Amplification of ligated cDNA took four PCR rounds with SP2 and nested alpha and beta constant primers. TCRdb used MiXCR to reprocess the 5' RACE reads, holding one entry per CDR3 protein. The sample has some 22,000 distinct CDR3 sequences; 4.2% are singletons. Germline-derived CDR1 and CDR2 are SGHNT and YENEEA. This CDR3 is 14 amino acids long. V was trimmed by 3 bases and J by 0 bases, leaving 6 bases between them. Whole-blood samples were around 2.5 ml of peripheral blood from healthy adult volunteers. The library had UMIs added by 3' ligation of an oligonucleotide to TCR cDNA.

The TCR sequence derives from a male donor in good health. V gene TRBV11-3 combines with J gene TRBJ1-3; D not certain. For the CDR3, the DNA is TGTGCCAGCAGCTTTCACCACTCTGGAAACACCATATATTTT. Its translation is CASSFHHSGNTIYF.